These 21 T cell receptor beta chains originate from one sample sequenced in a study of identical twins. Each CDR3 protein gets one entry after TCRdb re-called the 5' RACE reads with MiXCR. This sample carries about 690,000 distinct CDR3 sequences, roughly 6.2% of them seen once, and the ten largest clones take around 1.7%. The specimen was naive T cells sorted from blood. These TCRs come from a man in his late teens or twenties in good health.

In this sample, this clonotype turned up a few times. J is TRBJ2-7 and V is TRBV5-1, with D perhaps given as TRBD1 or TRBD2 (5 bases each). This CDR3 region has 12 residues. Germline V gene data show CDR1 as SGHRS and CDR2 as YFSETQ. Deletions cut 3 bases from V and 6 bases from J, with 10 bases between. As DNA, the CDR3 is TGCGCCAGCAGCTGGGGGACCGGCGAGCAGTACTTC. Its translation is CASSWGTGEQYF.

Only a few counts were recorded for this clonotype. The CDR3 DNA sequence: TGCGCCAGCAGCATAGGGACCGAACTCACAGATACGCAGTATTTT. Its translation: CASSIGTELTDTQYF. V is TRBV5-1 and J is TRBJ2-3; D may match TRBD1 or TRBD2 (5 bases each). CDR3 length: 15 residues. Deletions cut 4 bases from V and 2 bases from J, with 14 bases between. The germline gives CDR1 SGHRS, CDR2 YFSETQ.

This clonotype was seen many times. V usage is TRBV12-3 or TRBV12-4 and J usage is TRBJ2-5; tentatively, D is TRBD2 (6 bases). The CDR3 has 14 amino acids. The V and J ends lost 6 bases and 4 bases respectively, with 15 bases between them. This chain's CDR3 is CASSRNRRGETQYF. In DNA form, the CDR3 reads TGTGCCAGCAGCCGAAACAGGAGGGGAGAGACCCAGTACTTC.

This clonotype was observed at least ten times. The V call is TRBV20-1, the J call TRBJ2-1; possible D gene TRBD2, 6 bases. Trimming removed 2 bases from V and 6 bases from J, with 14 bases in between. This CDR3 has 14 residues. Per the germline V gene, CDR1 is DFQATT and CDR2 is SNEGSKA (reference sequence). The CDR3 loop reads CSARRPGLLNEQFF. The CDR3 DNA reads as TGCAGTGCTAGACGGCCGGGACTCCTCAATGAGCAGTTCTTC.

Many counts were recorded for this clonotype. The chain carries TRBV28 and TRBJ2-7; a possible D gene is TRBD1 (5 bases). Germline CDR1 MDHEN, CDR2 SYDVKM. V shed 3 bases and J shed 2 bases, with 14 bases lying between them. This CDR3 comprises 15 residues. The CDR3 here is CASSFGAGVAYEQYF. In nucleotides, the CDR3 is TGTGCCAGCAGTTTTGGGGCAGGCGTCGCCTACGAGCAGTACTTC.

This clonotype was recorded at least ten times. The chain uses TRBV12-3 or TRBV12-4 and TRBJ2-1; 8 nucleotides agree with TRBD1. Germline trimming cut 6 bases from V and 0 bases from J; bases unmatched to any gene: 4. There are 15 residues in the CDR3. CDR3 sequence reads: CASRIDRGSYNEQFF. CDR3 nucleotide sequence: TGTGCCAGCAGAATCGACAGGGGCTCCTACAATGAGCAGTTCTTC.

The sample holds many counts of this clonotype. The gene calls are TRBV11-2 and TRBJ1-5, with a possible D match to TRBD1 (5 bases). Trimming took off 4 bases at V and 2 bases at J, with 12 bases between the two ends. CDR1 is SGHAT, CDR2 FQNNGV, per germline. The CDR3 loop spans 15 amino acids. This CDR3 is CASSWDPTGNQPQHF. CDR3 coding DNA: TGTGCCAGCAGCTGGGACCCGACGGGCAATCAGCCCCAGCATTTT.

This clonotype was seen many times. The chain couples TRBV24-1 to TRBJ1-6; 8 bases match TRBD1. With 12 bases clipped from V and 10 bases from J, the junction kept 7 bases outside the gene matches. Per the germline V gene, CDR1 is KGHDR and CDR2 is SFDVKD. The CDR3 covers 12 residues. CDR3 protein: CAASTGDSPLHF. In DNA, the CDR3 is TGTGCCGCTTCGACAGGGGACTCACCCCTCCACTTT.

This clonotype was recorded many times. J is TRBJ2-1 and V is TRBV29-1; 14 bases are shared with TRBD2. V lost 4 bases to trimming and J lost 0 bases; unmatched junction nucleotides: 2. This CDR3 is built from 16 residues. Germline lookup yields CDR1 SQVTM and CDR2 ANQGSEA. The CDR3 DNA is TGCAGCGTTGTTGGGACTAGCGGGAGCTCCTACAATGAGCAGTTCTTC. It yields the protein CSVVGTSGSSYNEQFF.

This clonotype was seen a few times. V and J are TRBV12-3 or TRBV12-4 and TRBJ2-7; either TRBD1 or TRBD2 may supply D (6 bases each). This CDR3 is 13 amino acids long. Trimming stripped 4 bases from V and 6 bases from J, with 13 bases between. Here the CDR3 reads CASSYTGAGEQYV. The CDR3 region has the DNA TGTGCCAGCAGTTATACGGGGGCTGGCGAGCAGTACGTC.

This clonotype was seen ten or more times. The V gene is TRBV4-2, the J gene TRBJ2-3; possibly TRBD1 for D (5 bases). Germline values: CDR1 LGHNA, CDR2 YNFKEQ. This CDR3 is built from 18 residues. V dropped 4 bases and J dropped 5 bases, with 25 bases sitting between them. CDR3 in amino acids: CASSRLPPVVQGLDTQYF. CDR3 coding DNA: TGTGCCAGCAGCCGCCTACCGCCGGTGGTTCAGGGCCTAGATACGCAGTATTTT.

This clonotype was counted ten times or more. The rearrangement joins TRBV6-1 to TRBJ1-1; D might be TRBD1 (6 bases). The CDR3 runs 14 residues. Germline V lookup: CDR1 MNHNS, CDR2 SASEGT. V was pared by 5 bases and J by 0 bases, with 10 bases between. CDR3 nucleotide sequence: TGTGCCAGCAGTACCACAGGGTTGAACACTGAAGCTTTCTTT. Translated: CASSTTGLNTEAFF.

This clonotype was counted between two and nine times. The chain is built from TRBV11-2 and TRBJ2-3; no definite D call. The CDR3 has 14 amino acids. The germline V gene has CDR1 SGHAT and CDR2 FQNNGV. V lost 2 bases and J 6 bases, leaving 12 bases between the germline ends. The CDR3 nucleotides are TGTGCCAGCAGCTTACTAAGCGAGTTGGATACGCAGTATTTT. Amino acids: CASSLLSELDTQYF.

The chain links TRBV20-1 to TRBJ2-7; TRBD1 is a possible D gene (6 bases). The CDR3 extends over 15 amino acids. V was shortened by 6 bases and J by 0 bases, with 18 bases between the two germline ends. Germline V CDR1 and CDR2: DFQATT, SNEGSKA (reference sequence). The CDR3 DNA follows: TGCAGTGCCAGACCTTTGACAGGAAACTCCTACGAGCAGTACTTC. It translates to CSARPLTGNSYEQYF.

This chain joins TRBV18 and TRBJ1-2, with 8 bases fitting TRBD1. The CDR3 consists of 17 residues. Losses at the gene ends were 4 bases for V and 4 bases for J; bases not matched to a gene: 14. CDR1 is KGHSH, CDR2 LQKENI, per germline. CDR3 residues: CASSRGTGAFRSYGYTF. CDR3 in DNA: TGTGCCAGCTCACGAGGGACAGGAGCCTTTCGTTCCTATGGCTACACCTTC.

This clonotype was seen only a few times. This rearrangement joins TRBV5-1 to TRBJ2-1, with 12 positions matching TRBD2. CDR1 is SGHRS and CDR2 is YFSETQ in the germline V gene. V lost 0 bases and J lost 8; bases outside the gene matches: 9. This CDR3 comprises 17 residues. The DNA of the CDR3 is TGCGCCAGCAGCTTGGCCGGACTAGCGGGAAAGGTTTATGAGCAGTTCTTC. Translation: CASSLAGLAGKVYEQFF.

This clonotype came up many times. The V gene is TRBV5-1, the J gene TRBJ2-1; D gene ambiguous. The CDR3 totals 14 residues. Germline V gene lookup returns CDR1 SGHRS and CDR2 YFSETQ. Trimming removed 4 bases from V and 7 bases from J, with 15 bases in between. The chain's CDR3 is CASSPRPLGNEQFF. The CDR3 DNA sequence: TGCGCCAGCAGCCCCCGCCCTCTGGGTAATGAGCAGTTCTTC.

In this sample, this clonotype turned up many times. The rearrangement uses TRBV25-1 and TRBJ2-1, with unresolved D. Germline CDR1 reads MGHDK; CDR2 reads SYGVNS. Deletions cut 5 bases from V and 13 bases from J, with 18 bases between. The CDR3 has 13 amino acids. CDR3 residues: CASSPENGLRQFF. The CDR3 DNA reads as TGTGCCAGCAGTCCAGAGAATGGGTTAAGACAGTTCTTC.

This chain connects TRBV7-2 to TRBJ2-1; TRBD2 matches 7 bases. V trimming: 6 bases; J trimming: 0 bases; junction bases outside the gene matches: 8. The CDR3 has 16 residues. From germline, CDR1 is SGHTA and CDR2 FQGNSA. The CDR3 DNA reads TGTGCCAGCAGTATAGCCAGCGGGGCCTCCTACAATGAGCAGTTCTTC. It codes for CASSIASGASYNEQFF.

There are a few counts of this clonotype. CDR3 bases: TGTGCCAGCAGCTTAGACCGAAGCTCCTACGAGCAGTACGTC. Its protein is CASSLDRSSYEQYV. The chain employs TRBV11-3 and TRBJ2-7; no clear D. In germline, CDR1 is SGHNT, CDR2 YENEEA. The CDR3 totals 14 residues. Trimming removed 0 bases from V and 0 bases from J, with 6 bases in between.

This clonotype was counted many times. The J gene is TRBJ2-1, the V gene TRBV5-5, with 9 bases identical to TRBD2. CDR3 length: 13 amino acids. V shed 1 base, J shed 10 bases, and the junction held 3 bases outside the gene matches. CDR1 is SGHKS, CDR2 YYEKEE, per germline (reference sequence). The CDR3 protein is CASSLRGTSEQFF. DNA for the CDR3: TGTGCCAGCAGCTTGAGGGGGACTAGCGAGCAGTTCTTC. The full variable domain, with the rest looked up from reference TRBV5-5 and TRBJ2-1, is DAGVTQSPTHLIKTRGQQVTLRCSPISGHKSVSWYQQVLGQGPQFIFQYYEKEERGRGNFPDRFSARQFPNYSSELNVNALLLGDSALYLCASSLRGTSEQFFGPGTRLTVL.